The clone carrying this TCR beta chain was seen a handful of times. Antigen unknown. CDR1 is SGDLS, CDR2 YYNGEE, per germline. The CDR3 sequence is 15 residues long. Trimming took 0 bases from V and 0 from J, leaving 7 bases between them. This sample was taken from a study of T cell responses to AZD1222 COVID-19 vaccine. Broader study findings: Donor demographics were predominantly white British with a female majority; clonal diversity may be underestimated. Increases in Spike-specific TCR breadth and depth were seen after two AZD1222 doses. Close to half of spike-specific TCRs reportedly recognize unmutated variant regions.

Clones were sequenced by immunoSEQ multiplex PCR, and TCRdb holds only the in-frame ones, with some missing. The table includes 110,000 or so clones, 70% to 90% detected once. Here the sequenced sample was peripheral blood, taken 28 days after the second AZD1222 dose. This clonotype was obtained from an adult who received the AZD1222 COVID-19 vaccine. The rearrangement joins TRBV9 to TRBJ1-5, with D unclear. CDR3 nucleotide sequence: TGTGCCAGCAGCGTAGGGATATATAGCAATCAGCCCCAGCATTTT. Residues: CASSVGIYSNQPQHF.